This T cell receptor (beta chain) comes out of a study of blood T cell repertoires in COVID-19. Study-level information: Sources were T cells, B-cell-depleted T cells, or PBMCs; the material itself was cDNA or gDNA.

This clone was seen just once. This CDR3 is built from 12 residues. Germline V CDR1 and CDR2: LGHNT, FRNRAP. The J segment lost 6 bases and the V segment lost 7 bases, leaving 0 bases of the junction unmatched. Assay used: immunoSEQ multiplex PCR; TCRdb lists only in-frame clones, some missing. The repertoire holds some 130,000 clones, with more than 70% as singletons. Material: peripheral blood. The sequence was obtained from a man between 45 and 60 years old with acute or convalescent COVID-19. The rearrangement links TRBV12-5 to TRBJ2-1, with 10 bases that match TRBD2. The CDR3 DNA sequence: TGTGCTAGTGAGCGGGGGGGCAATGAGCAGTTCTTC. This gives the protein CASERGGNEQFF.